This TCR beta chain was sequenced during a study of cytomegalovirus exposure and HLA in healthy donors. PCR was performed using 60 Vbeta and 13 Jbeta primers. TCRdb's copy holds only in-frame clones and misses some; the assay was immunoSEQ multiplex PCR. This sample's clone table lists under 70,000 clones. This CDR3 comprises 14 residues. Trimming removed 0 bases from V and 4 bases from J, with 10 bases in between. Germline V gene lookup returns CDR1 SGDLS and CDR2 YYNGEE. The clonotype originates from a woman in her 30s in good health and CMV-seropositive. Input material: PBMCs. V and J are TRBV9 and TRBJ1-2; possibly TRBD1 for D (5 bases). DNA of the CDR3: TGTGCCAGCAGCGTAGGGGGGGAATTCTATGGCTACACCTTC. This gives the protein CASSVGGEFYGYTF.